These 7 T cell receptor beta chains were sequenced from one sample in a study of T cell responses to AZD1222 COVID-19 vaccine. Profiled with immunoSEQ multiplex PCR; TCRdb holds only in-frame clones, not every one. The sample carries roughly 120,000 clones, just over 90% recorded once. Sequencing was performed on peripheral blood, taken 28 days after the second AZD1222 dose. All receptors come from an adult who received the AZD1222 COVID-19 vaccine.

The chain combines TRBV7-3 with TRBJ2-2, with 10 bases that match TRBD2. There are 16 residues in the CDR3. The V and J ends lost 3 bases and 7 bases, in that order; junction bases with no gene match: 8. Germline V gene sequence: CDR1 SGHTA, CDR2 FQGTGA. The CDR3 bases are TGTGCCAGCAGCTTGGGACTAGCGACGAGGATCGGGGAGCTGTTTTTT. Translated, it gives CASSLGLATRIGELFF.

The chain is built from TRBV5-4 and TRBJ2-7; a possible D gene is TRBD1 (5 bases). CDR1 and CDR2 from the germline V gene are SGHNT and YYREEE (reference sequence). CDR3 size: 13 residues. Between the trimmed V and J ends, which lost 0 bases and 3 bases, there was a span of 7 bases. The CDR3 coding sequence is TGTGCCAGCAGCTTGGACAGGAACTACGAGCAGTACTTC. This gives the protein CASSLDRNYEQYF.

CDR3 nucleotides: TGTGCCAGCAGTGAATTAGACAGGAGCAGAGGCGGCTACACCTTC. This encodes CASSELDRSRGGYTF. The V call is TRBV6-1, the J call TRBJ1-2; weak D call: TRBD1 (6 bases). Germline V gene sequence: CDR1 MNHNS, CDR2 SASEGT. This CDR3 region has 15 residues. V lost 2 bases and J lost 8, with 18 bases in between.

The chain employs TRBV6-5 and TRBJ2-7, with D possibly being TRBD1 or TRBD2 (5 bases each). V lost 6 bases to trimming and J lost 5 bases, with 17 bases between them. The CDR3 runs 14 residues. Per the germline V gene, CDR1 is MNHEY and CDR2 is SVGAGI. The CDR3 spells CASSLGTPRDEQYF. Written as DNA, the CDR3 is TGTGCCAGCAGCCTAGGGACCCCCAGGGACGAGCAGTACTTC.

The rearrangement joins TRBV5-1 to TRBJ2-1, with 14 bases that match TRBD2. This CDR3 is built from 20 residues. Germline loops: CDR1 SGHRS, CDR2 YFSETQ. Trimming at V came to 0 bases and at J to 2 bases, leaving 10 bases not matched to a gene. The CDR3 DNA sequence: TGCGCCAGCAGCTTGGGAACGGGACTAGCGGGAGAAGGGACCTACAATGAGCAGTTCTTC. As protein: CASSLGTGLAGEGTYNEQFF.

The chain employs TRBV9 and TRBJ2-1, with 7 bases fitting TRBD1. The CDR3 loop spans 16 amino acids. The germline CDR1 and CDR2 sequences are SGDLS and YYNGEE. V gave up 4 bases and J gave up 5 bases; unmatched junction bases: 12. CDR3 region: CASSQARDRANNEQFF. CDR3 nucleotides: TGTGCCAGCAGCCAAGCCCGGGACAGAGCCAACAATGAGCAGTTCTTC.

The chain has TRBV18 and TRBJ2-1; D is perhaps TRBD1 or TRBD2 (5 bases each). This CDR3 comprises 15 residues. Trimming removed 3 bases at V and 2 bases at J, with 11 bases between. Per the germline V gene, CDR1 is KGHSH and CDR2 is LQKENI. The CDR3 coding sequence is TGTGCCAGCTCACCGGGGGAGTTCCCCTACAATGAGCAGTTCTTC. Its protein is CASSPGEFPYNEQFF.